The clone carrying this TCR beta chain was observed once. What it binds is unknown. This sample is drawn from a study of T cell responses to AZD1222 COVID-19 vaccine. From germline, CDR1 is MNHEY and CDR2 SMNVEV (reference sequence). The CDR3 is made up of 16 amino acids. V shed 6 bases and J 0 bases; nucleotides not matched to a gene: 6. Profiled with immunoSEQ multiplex PCR; TCRdb holds only in-frame clones, not every one. This sample has 85,000 to 90,000 clones, with roughly nine tenths found just once. General study findings and limits: Most donors were white British and more were female, and clonal diversity was possibly underestimated. Across spike, vaccine-associated CD4 TCRs were found, dominant at 160-218 and 743-854.

The starting material was peripheral blood, obtained 28 days after the second AZD1222 dose. The clonotype originates from an adult who received the AZD1222 COVID-19 vaccine. The chain employs TRBV27 and TRBJ2-1, with 9 nucleotides matching TRBD1. The CDR3 is CASRSGTGSSYNEQFF. The CDR3 region has the DNA TGTGCCAGCAGATCAGGGACAGGGAGCTCCTACAATGAGCAGTTCTTC.